This TCR beta chain is drawn from a study of blood T cell repertoires in COVID-19. V was clipped by 3 bases and J by 4 bases, with 9 bases between them. CDR1 and CDR2 from the germline V gene are KGHSH and LQKENI. The CDR3 consists of 13 residues. Profiled with immunoSEQ multiplex PCR; TCRdb holds only in-frame clones, not every one. The sample has nearly 250,000 clones, about 83% seen once. This clone came up a few times. Recruited during active infection, patients (from Seattle) were subsequently followed longitudinally. The sequence derives from a woman at least 80 years old with COVID-19, enrolled during active disease. J is TRBJ1-2 and V is TRBV18, with TRBD1 as a possible D gene (5 bases). The sample taken for sequencing was peripheral blood. Written as DNA, the CDR3 is TGTGCCAGCTCACCCGGACACGGCTATGGCTACACCTTC. Translated, it gives CASSPGHGYGYTF.